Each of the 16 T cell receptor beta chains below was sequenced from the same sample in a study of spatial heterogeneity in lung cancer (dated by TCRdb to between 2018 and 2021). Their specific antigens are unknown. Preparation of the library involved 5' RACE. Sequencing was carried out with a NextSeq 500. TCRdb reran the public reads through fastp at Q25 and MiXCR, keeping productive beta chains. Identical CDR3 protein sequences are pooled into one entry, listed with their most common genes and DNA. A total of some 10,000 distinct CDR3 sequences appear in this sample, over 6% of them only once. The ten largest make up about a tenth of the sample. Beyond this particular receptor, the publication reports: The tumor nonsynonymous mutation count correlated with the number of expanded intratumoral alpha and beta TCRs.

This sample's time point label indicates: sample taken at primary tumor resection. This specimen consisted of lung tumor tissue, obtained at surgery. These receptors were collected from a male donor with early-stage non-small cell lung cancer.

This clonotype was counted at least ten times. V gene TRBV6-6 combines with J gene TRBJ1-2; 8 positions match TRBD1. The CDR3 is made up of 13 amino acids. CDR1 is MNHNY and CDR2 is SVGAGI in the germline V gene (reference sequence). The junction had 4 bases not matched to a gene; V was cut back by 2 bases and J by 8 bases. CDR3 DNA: TGTGCCAGCAGTTACGGGACAGGAGGCGGCTACACCTTC. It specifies CASSYGTGGGYTF.

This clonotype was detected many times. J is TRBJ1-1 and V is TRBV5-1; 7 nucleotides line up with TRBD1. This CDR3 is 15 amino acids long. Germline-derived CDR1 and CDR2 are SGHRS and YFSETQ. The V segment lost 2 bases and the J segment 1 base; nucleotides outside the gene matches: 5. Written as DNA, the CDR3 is TGCGCCAGCAGCTTATTGTCAGGGGGGAACACTGAAGCTTTCTTT. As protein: CASSLLSGGNTEAFF.

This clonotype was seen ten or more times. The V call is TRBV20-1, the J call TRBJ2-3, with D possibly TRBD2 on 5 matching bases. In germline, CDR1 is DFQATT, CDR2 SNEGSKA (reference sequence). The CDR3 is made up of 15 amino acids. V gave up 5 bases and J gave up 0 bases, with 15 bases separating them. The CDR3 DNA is TGCAGTGCTTATGGGCTAGCACCTAGCACAGATACGCAGTATTTT. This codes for CSAYGLAPSTDTQYF.

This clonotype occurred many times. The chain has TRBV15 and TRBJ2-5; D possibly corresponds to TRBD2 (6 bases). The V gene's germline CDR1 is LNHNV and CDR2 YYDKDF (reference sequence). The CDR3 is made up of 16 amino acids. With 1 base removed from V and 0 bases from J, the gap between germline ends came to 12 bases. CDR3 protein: CATSRGLGLDQETQYF. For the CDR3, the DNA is TGTGCCACCAGCAGAGGACTAGGTTTAGACCAAGAGACCCAGTACTTC. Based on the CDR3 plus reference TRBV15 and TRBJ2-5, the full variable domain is DAMVIQNPRYQVTQFGKPVTLSCSQTLNHNVMYWYQQKSSQAPKLLFHYYDKDFNNEADTPDNFQSRRPNTSFCFLDIRSPGLGDTAMYLCATSRGLGLDQETQYFGPGTRLLVL.

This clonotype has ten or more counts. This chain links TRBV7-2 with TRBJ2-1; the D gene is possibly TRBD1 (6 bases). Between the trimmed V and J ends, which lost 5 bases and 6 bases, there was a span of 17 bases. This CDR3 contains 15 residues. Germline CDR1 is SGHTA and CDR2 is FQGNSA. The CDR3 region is CASSVVQGVRNEQFF. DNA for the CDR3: TGTGCCAGCAGCGTCGTACAGGGTGTGCGCAATGAGCAGTTCTTC.

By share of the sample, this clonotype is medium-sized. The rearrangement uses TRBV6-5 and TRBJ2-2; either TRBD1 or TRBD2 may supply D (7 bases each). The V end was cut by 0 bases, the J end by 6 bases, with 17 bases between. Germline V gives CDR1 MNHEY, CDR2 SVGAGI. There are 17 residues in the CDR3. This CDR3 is CASSYSWGGGASGELFF. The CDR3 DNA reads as TGTGCCAGCAGTTACTCCTGGGGAGGGGGCGCTTCCGGGGAGCTGTTTTTT.

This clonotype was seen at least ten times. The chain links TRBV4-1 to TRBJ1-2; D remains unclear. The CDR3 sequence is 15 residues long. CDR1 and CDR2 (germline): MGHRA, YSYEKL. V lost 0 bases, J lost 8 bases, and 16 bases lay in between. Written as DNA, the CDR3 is TGCGCCAGCAGCCAAGACAGGATCAACGCTTGGGGCTACACCTTC. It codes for CASSQDRINAWGYTF.

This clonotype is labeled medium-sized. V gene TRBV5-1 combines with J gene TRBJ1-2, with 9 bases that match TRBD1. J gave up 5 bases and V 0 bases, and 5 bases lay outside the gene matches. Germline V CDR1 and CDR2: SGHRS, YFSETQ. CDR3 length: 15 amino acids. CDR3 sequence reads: CASSLGQTGGYGYTF. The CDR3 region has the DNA TGCGCCAGCAGCTTGGGCCAGACAGGGGGTTATGGCTACACCTTC.

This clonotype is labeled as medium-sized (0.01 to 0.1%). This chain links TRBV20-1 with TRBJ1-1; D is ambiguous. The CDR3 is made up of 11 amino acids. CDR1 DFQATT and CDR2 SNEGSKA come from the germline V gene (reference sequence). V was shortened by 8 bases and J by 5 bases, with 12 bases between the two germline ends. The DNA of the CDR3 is TGCAGTCTTAGTCGGGTGACTGAAGCTTTCTTT. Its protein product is CSLSRVTEAFF.

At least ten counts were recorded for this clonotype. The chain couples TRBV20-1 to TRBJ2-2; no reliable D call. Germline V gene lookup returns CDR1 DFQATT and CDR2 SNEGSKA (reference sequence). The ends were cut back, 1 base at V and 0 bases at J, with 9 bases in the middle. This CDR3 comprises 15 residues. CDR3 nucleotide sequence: TGCAGTGCTAGAGCGGGCATCGCGAACACCGGGGAGCTGTTTTTT. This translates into CSARAGIANTGELFF.

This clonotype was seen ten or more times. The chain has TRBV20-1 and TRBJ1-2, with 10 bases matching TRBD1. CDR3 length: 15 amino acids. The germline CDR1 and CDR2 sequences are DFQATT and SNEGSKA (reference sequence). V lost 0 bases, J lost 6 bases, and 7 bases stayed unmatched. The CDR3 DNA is TGCAGTGCTAGAGACCCGACAGGGGGCGTTAATGGCTACACCTTC. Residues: CSARDPTGGVNGYTF.

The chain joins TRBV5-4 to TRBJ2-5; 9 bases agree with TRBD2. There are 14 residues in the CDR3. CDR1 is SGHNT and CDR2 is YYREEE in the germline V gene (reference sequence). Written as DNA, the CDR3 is TGTGTCTATCGGGGTAGCGGGAGTCAAGAGACCCAGTACTTC. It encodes CVYRGSGSQETQYF. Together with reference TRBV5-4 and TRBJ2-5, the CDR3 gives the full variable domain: ETGVTQSPTHLIKTRGQQVTLRCSSQSGHNTVSWYQQALGQGPQFIFQYYREEENGRGNFPPRFSGLQFPNYSSELNVNALELDDSALYLCVYRGSGSQETQYFGPGTRLLVL.

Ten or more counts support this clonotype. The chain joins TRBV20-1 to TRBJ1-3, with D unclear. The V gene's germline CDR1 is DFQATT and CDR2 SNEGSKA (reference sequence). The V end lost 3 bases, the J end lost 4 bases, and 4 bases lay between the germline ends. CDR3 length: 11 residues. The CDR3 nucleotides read TGCAGTGCTAGGAAGGGAAACACCATATATTTT. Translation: CSARKGNTIYF.

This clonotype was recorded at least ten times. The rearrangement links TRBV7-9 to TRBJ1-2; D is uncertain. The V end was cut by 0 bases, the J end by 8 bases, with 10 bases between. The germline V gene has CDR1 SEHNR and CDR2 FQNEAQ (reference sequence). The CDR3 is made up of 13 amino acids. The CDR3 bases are TGTGCCAGCAGCTTAGCAACCGCAGAAGGCTACACCTTC. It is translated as CASSLATAEGYTF.

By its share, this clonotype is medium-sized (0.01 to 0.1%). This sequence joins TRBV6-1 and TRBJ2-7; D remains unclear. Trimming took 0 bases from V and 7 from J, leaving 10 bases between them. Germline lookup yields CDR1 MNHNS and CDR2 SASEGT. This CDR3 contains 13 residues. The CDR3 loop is CASSEALDFEQYV. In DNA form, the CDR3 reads TGTGCCAGCAGTGAAGCCCTCGATTTTGAGCAGTACGTC.

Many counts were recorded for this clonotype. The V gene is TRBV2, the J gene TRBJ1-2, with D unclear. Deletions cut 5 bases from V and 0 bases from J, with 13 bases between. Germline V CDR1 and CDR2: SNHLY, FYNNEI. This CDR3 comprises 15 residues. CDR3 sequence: CASSPYGASNYGYTF. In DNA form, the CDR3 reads TGTGCCAGCAGTCCTTACGGAGCTTCTAACTATGGCTACACCTTC.